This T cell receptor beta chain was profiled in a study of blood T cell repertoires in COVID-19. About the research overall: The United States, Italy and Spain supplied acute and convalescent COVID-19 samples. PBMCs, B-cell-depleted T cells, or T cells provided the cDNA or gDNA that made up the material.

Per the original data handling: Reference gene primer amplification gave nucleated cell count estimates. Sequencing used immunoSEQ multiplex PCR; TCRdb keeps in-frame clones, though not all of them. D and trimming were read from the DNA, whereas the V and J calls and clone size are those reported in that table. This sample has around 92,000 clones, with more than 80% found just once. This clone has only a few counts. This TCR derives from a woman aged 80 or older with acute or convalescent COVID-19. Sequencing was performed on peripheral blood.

The CDR3 DNA follows: TGTGCCAGCAGTGGACTAGCGAAGACCTACGAGCAGTACTTC. Encoded protein: CASSGLAKTYEQYF. V is TRBV2 and J is TRBJ2-7; 8 nucleotides line up with TRBD2. The CDR3 has 14 amino acids. Germline trimming cut 4 bases from V and 2 bases from J; bases unmatched to any gene: 4. The germline gives CDR1 SNHLY, CDR2 FYNNEI.